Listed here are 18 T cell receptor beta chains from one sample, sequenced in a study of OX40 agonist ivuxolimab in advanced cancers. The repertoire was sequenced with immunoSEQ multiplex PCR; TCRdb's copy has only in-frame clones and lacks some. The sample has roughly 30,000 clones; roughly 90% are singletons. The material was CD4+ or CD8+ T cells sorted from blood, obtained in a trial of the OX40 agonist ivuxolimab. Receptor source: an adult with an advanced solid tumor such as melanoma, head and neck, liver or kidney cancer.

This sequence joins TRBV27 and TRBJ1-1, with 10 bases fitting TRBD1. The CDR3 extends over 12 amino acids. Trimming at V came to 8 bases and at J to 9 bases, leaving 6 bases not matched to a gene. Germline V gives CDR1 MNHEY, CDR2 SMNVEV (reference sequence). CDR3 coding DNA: TGTGCCAGCCGAGGGGACAGGGGACAAGCTTTCTTT. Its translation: CASRGDRGQAFF.

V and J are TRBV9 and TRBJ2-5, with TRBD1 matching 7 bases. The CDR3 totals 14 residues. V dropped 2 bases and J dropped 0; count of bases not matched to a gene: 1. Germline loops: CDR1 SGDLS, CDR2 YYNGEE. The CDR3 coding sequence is TGTGCCAGCAGCGTGACAGGGTACCAAGAGACCCAGTACTTC. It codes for CASSVTGYQETQYF.

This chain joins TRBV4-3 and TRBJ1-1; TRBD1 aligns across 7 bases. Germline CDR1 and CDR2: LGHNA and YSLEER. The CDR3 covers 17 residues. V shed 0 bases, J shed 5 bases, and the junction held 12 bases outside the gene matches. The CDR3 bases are TGCGCCAGCAGCCAAGACAGCTCCCCGGGACAGAGGACTGAAGCTTTCTTT. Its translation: CASSQDSSPGQRTEAFF.

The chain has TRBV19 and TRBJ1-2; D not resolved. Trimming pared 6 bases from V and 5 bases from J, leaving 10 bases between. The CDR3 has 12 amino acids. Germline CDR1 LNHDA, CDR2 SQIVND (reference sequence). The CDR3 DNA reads TGTGCCAGTAGCGTCGACGCTTATGGCTACACCTTC. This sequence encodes CASSVDAYGYTF.

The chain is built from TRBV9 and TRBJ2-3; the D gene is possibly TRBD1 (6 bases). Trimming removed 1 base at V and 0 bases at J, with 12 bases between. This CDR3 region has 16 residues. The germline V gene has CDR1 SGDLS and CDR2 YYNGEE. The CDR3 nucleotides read TGTGCCAGCAGCGTATTTGGGGGCCAGAGCACAGATACGCAGTATTTT. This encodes CASSVFGGQSTDTQYF.

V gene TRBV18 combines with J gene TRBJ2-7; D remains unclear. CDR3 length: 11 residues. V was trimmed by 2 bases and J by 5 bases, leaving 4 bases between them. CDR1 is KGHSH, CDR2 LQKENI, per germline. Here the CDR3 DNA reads TGTGCCAGCTCACCAGGGCACGAGCAGTACTTC. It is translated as CASSPGHEQYF.

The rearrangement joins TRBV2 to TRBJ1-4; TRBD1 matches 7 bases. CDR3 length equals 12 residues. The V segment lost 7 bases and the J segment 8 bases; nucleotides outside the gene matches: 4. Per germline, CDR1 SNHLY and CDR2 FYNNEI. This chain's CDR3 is CASNRGGEKLFF. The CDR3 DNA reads TGTGCCAGCAACAGGGGTGGAGAAAAACTGTTTTTT.

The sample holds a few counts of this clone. CDR3 DNA: TGTGCCAGCAGCAACGGACAGGGGAACACTGAAGCTTTCTTT. This encodes CASSNGQGNTEAFF. The chain has TRBV21-1 and TRBJ1-1; no check of the table's D call, TRBD1, against the DNA was made. TRBV21-1 is a pseudogene. This CDR3 is 14 amino acids long.

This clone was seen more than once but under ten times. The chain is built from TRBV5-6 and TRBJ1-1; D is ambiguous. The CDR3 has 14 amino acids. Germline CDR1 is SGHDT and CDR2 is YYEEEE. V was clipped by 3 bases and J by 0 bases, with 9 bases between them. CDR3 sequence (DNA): TGTGCCAGCAGCTCCCCCGTCATGAACACTGAAGCTTTCTTT. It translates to CASSSPVMNTEAFF.

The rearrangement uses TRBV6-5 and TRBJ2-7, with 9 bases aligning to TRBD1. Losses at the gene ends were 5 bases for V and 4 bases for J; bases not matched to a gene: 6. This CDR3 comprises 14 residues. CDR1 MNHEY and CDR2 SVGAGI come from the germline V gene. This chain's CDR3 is CASSRRTGAYEQYF. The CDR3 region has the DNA TGTGCCAGCAGTAGACGGACAGGGGCGTACGAGCAGTACTTC.

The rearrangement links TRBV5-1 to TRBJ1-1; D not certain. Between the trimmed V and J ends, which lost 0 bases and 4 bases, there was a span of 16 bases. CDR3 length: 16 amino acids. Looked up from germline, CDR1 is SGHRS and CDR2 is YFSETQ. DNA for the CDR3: TGCGCCAGCAGCTTGGATCCGACAAGTCGACCCACTGAAGCTTTCTTT. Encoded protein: CASSLDPTSRPTEAFF. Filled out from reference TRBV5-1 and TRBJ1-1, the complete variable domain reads KAGVTQTPRYLIKTRGQQVTLSCSPISGHRSVSWYQQTPGQGLQFLFEYFSETQRNKGNFPGRFSGRQFSNSRSEMNVSTLELGDSALYLCASSLDPTSRPTEAFFGQGTRLTVV.

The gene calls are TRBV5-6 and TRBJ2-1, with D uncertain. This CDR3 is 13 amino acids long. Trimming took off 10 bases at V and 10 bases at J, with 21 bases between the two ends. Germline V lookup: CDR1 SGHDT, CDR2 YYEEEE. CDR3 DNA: TGTGCCCCGAGCGAAGGAGTTACTGGAGAGCAGTTCTTC. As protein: CAPSEGVTGEQFF.

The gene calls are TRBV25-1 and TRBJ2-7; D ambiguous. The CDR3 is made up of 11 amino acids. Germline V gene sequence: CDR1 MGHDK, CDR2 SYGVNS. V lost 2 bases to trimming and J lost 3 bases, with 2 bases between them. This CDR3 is CASSENYEQYF. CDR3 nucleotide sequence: TGTGCCAGCAGTGAAAACTACGAGCAGTACTTC.

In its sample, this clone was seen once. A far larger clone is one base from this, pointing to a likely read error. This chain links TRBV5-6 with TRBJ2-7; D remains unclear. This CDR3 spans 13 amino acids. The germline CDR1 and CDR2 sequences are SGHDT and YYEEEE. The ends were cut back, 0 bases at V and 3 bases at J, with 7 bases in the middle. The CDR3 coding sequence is TGTGCCAGCAGCTTGGAGATGGGCTACGAGCAGTACTTC. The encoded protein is CASSLEMGYEQYF.

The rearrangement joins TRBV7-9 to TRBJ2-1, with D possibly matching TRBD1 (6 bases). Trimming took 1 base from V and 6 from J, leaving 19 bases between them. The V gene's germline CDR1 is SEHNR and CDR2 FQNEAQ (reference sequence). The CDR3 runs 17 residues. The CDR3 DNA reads TGTGCCAGCAGCTTAGAATTAACAGGGCAACCCGTCAATGAGCAGTTCTTC. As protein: CASSLELTGQPVNEQFF.

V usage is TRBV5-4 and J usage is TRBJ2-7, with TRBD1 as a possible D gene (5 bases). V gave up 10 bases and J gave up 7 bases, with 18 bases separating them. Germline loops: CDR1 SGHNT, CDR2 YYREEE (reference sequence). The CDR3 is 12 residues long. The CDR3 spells CAVSSGAPEQYF. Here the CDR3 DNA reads TGTGCCGTCAGCAGTGGGGCCCCGGAGCAGTACTTC.

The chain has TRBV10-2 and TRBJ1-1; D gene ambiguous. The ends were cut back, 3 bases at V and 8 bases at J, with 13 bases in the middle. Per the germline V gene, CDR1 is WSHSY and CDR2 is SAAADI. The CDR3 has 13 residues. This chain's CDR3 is CASSEWVTAEAFF. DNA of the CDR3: TGCGCCAGCAGTGAATGGGTAACGGCAGAAGCTTTCTTT.

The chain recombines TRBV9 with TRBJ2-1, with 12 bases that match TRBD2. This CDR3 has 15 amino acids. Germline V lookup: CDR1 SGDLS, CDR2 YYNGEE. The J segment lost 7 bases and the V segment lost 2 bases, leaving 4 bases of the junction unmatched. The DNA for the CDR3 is TGTGCCAGCAGCGTGTACGGGACTAGCGGGAATGAGCAGTTCTTC. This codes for CASSVYGTSGNEQFF.